Listed here are 15 T cell receptor beta chains from one sample, sequenced in a study of blood T cell repertoires in COVID-19. The method was immunoSEQ multiplex PCR; TCRdb's version includes in-frame clones alone and lacks a portion of them. This sample carries 440,000 or so clones, around 89% of them seen once, and the ten largest clones take less than 2%. Sequenced sample: peripheral blood. These receptors were taken from a woman in her thirties or forties with COVID-19, enrolled during active disease.

This chain uses TRBV18 with TRBJ2-7, with D perhaps matching TRBD2 (6 bases). The CDR3 runs 13 residues. V was pared by 6 bases and J by 0 bases, with 9 bases between. Looked up from germline, CDR1 is KGHSH and CDR2 is LQKENI. The CDR3 region has the DNA TGTGCCAGCTCCGGGGGACTCTCCTACGAGCAGTACTTC. Translated, it gives CASSGGLSYEQYF.

J is TRBJ2-5 and V is TRBV6-5; TRBD2 is a possible D gene (6 bases). V was trimmed by 4 bases and J by 3 bases, leaving 12 bases between them. Per germline, CDR1 MNHEY and CDR2 SVGAGI. The CDR3 has 14 amino acids. The CDR3 is CASSSRLGEETQYF. The DNA for the CDR3 is TGTGCCAGCAGTTCTCGACTAGGGGAAGAGACCCAGTACTTC.

The chain uses TRBV18 and TRBJ2-2; 9 bases agree with TRBD2. The ends lost 2 bases at V and 5 bases at J; junction bases unmatched: 3. Germline V gene lookup returns CDR1 KGHSH and CDR2 LQKENI. The CDR3 is made up of 15 amino acids. CDR3 loop: CASSPFSGRTGELFF. The CDR3 region has the DNA TGTGCCAGCTCACCATTTAGCGGGAGAACCGGGGAGCTGTTTTTT.

The V gene is TRBV12-3 or TRBV12-4, the J gene TRBJ2-3; D is possibly TRBD2 (5 bases). The length of the CDR3 is 12 residues. With 5 bases removed from V and 8 bases from J, the gap between germline ends came to 11 bases. The CDR3: CASSPAGGTQYF. The CDR3, as DNA: TGTGCCAGCAGTCCCGCGGGCGGTACGCAGTATTTT.

The chain uses TRBV4-3 and TRBJ1-1; unclear D gene. Deletions cut 4 bases from V and 7 bases from J, with 10 bases between. Per germline, CDR1 LGHNA and CDR2 YSLEER. This CDR3 is 12 amino acids long. The CDR3: CASSRKGDEAFF. The DNA for the CDR3 is TGCGCCAGCAGCCGGAAAGGAGATGAAGCTTTCTTT.

The chain combines TRBV6-4 with TRBJ2-2; 12 nucleotides agree with TRBD2. J gave up 4 bases and V 2 bases, and 11 bases lay outside the gene matches. In germline, CDR1 is MRHNA, CDR2 SNTAGT. The CDR3 has 19 amino acids. In DNA form, the CDR3 reads TGTGCCAGCAGTGACCCTCCCCTAGCGGGGGGGCTGGGCACCGGGGAGCTGTTTTTT. Its translation: CASSDPPLAGGLGTGELFF.

The gene calls are TRBV28 and TRBJ1-1; D unclear. The CDR3 spans 15 residues. Trimming took off 5 bases at V and 0 bases at J, with 13 bases between the two ends. Germline loops: CDR1 MDHEN, CDR2 SYDVKM. The CDR3 reads CASSPAAGMNTEAFF. In nucleotides, the CDR3 is TGTGCCAGCAGTCCCGCGGCCGGAATGAACACTGAAGCTTTCTTT.

The chain links TRBV28 to TRBJ2-5, with D possibly being TRBD2 (6 bases). The CDR3 is 15 residues long. V gave up 0 bases and J gave up 4 bases, with 12 bases separating them. The germline V gene has CDR1 MDHEN and CDR2 SYDVKM. In DNA, the CDR3 is TGTGCCAGCAGTTTATGGGCGGGACGGGGAGAGACCCAGTACTTC. Its protein is CASSLWAGRGETQYF.

The genes are TRBV6-2 or TRBV6-3 and TRBJ1-1; tentatively, D is TRBD1 (5 bases). V shed 4 bases and J shed 2 bases, with 11 bases lying between them. Germline values: CDR1 MNHEY, CDR2 SVGEGT. The CDR3 length is 14 residues. CDR3 region: CASSLAGVNTEAFF. CDR3 coding DNA: TGTGCCAGCAGTTTGGCGGGGGTCAACACTGAAGCTTTCTTT.

The chain links TRBV19 to TRBJ1-5; D possibly corresponds to TRBD1 (5 bases). Germline CDR1 reads LNHDA; CDR2 reads SQIVND (reference sequence). The V and J ends lost 6 bases and 5 bases respectively, with 14 bases between them. CDR3 length equals 14 residues. The chain's CDR3 is CASSQPDIYQPQHF. As DNA, the CDR3 is TGTGCCAGTAGCCAGCCGGACATTTATCAGCCCCAGCATTTT. The variable domain in full, completed from reference TRBV19 and TRBJ1-5, reads DGGITQSPKYLFRKEGQNVTLSCEQNLNHDAMYWYRQDPGQGLRLIYYSQIVNDFQKGDIAEGYSVSREKKESFPLTVTSAQKNPTAFYLCASSQPDIYQPQHFGDGTRLSIL.

This sequence joins TRBV15 and TRBJ1-4; no definite D call. This CDR3 region has 15 residues. The germline V gene encodes CDR1 LNHNV and CDR2 YYDKDF (reference sequence). Trimming removed 0 bases from V and 6 bases from J, with 11 bases in between. Here the CDR3 reads CATSRDYGSDEKLFF. The CDR3 DNA sequence: TGTGCCACCAGCAGAGATTACGGTTCGGATGAAAAACTGTTTTTT. The whole variable domain, remainder taken from reference TRBV15 and TRBJ1-4, is DAMVIQNPRYQVTQFGKPVTLSCSQTLNHNVMYWYQQKSSQAPKLLFHYYDKDFNNEADTPDNFQSRRPNTSFCFLDIRSPGLGDTAMYLCATSRDYGSDEKLFFGSGTQLSVL.

This rearrangement joins TRBV29-1 to TRBJ2-2; D gene ambiguous. CDR1 SQVTM and CDR2 ANQGSEA come from the germline V gene. Trimming shortened V by 4 bases and J by 6 bases, and 12 bases separated the two germline ends. The CDR3 sequence is 13 residues long. The CDR3 DNA sequence: TGCAGCGTTGCCCCTAGTAACGCCGGGGAGCTGTTTTTT. Encoded protein: CSVAPSNAGELFF.

Only one count was recorded for this clone. The V call is TRBV7-9, the J call TRBJ1-1; D unclear. CDR3 length: 13 residues. CDR1 SEHNR and CDR2 FQNEAQ come from the germline V gene (reference sequence). V was shortened by 3 bases and J by 4 bases, with 9 bases between the two germline ends. As DNA, the CDR3 is TGTGCCAGCAGCTTTCGGGATCGCACTGAAGCTTTCTTT. Protein product: CASSFRDRTEAFF.

J is TRBJ1-2 and V is TRBV12-3 or TRBV12-4; D might be TRBD1 (5 bases). V lost 3 bases to trimming and J lost 6 bases, with 8 bases between them. The CDR3 covers 12 residues. CDR3 DNA sequence: TGTGCCAGCAGTTTTTCAGGGAATGGCTACACCTTC. This gives the protein CASSFSGNGYTF.

The gene calls are TRBV27 and TRBJ2-2, with 10 bases matching TRBD1. Germline V gene sequence: CDR1 MNHEY, CDR2 SMNVEV (reference sequence). With 6 bases clipped from V and 2 bases from J, the junction kept 12 bases outside the gene matches. The length of the CDR3 is 18 residues. CDR3 coding DNA: TGTGCCAGCAGCCGACTCGACAGGGGGCTCTTAAACACCGGGGAGCTGTTTTTT. This sequence encodes CASSRLDRGLLNTGELFF.